This TCR beta chain appears in the sequencing data of a study of CD8 T cells in Susac syndrome. Study-wide findings and caveats: Roughly 5 Susac-specific public clones appeared in CD8+ TEMRA repertoires, and around 16 in total CD8+ repertoires.

Comments on this clonotype: Its target is not known.

The CDR3 has 16 residues. CDR1 DFQATT and CDR2 SNEGSKA come from the germline V gene (reference sequence). Trimming cost V 6 bases and J 0 bases, with 18 bases left between them. A quantity of about 0.5 to 1 ug RNA underwent reverse transcription using random hexamers. One entry per CDR3 protein results from TCRdb running MiXCR on the immunoSEQ multiplex PCR reads. The sample lists about 140,000 distinct CDR3 sequences, approximately 95% occurring once. The J gene is TRBJ2-1, the V gene TRBV20-1, with TRBD1 as a possible D gene (5 bases). The sequence came from a human donor with Susac syndrome. The sample taken for sequencing was CD8+ T cells from PBMCs. The CDR3, as DNA: TGCAGTGCACGCAGACAGCGAGAAAGCTCCTACAATGAGCAGTTCTTC. This codes for CSARRQRESSYNEQFF.